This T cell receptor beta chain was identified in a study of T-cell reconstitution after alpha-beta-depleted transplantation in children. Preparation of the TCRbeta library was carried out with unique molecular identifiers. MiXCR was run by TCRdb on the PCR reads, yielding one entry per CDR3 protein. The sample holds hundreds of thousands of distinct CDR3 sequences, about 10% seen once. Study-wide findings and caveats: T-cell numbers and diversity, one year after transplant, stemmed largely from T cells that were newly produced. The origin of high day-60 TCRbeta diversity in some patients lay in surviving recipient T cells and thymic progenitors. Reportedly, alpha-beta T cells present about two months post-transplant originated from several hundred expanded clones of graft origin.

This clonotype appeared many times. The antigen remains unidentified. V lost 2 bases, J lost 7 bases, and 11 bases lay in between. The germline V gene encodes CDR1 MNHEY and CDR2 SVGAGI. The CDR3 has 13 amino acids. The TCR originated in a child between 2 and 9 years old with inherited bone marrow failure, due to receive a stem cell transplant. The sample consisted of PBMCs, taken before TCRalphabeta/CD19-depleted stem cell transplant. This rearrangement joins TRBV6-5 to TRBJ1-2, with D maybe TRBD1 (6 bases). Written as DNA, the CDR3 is TGTGCCAGCAGTTACCCAGGGGCAGGTGGCTACACCTTC. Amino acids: CASSYPGAGGYTF.